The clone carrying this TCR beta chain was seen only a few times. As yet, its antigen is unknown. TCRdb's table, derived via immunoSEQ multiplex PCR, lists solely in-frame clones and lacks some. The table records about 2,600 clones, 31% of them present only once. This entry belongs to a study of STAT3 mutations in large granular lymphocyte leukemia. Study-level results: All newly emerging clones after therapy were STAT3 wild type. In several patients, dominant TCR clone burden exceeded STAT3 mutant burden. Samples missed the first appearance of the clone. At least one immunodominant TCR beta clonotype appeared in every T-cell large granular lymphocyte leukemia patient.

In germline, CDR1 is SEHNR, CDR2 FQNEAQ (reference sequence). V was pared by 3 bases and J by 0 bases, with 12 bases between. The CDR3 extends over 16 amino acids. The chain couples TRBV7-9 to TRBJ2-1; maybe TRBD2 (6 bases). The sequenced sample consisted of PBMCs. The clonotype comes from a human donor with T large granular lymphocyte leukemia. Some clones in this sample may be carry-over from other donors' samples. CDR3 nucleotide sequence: TGTGCCAGCAGCTTGCTTAGCGGTAGCTCCTACAATGAGCAGTTCTTC. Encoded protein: CASSLLSGSSYNEQFF.